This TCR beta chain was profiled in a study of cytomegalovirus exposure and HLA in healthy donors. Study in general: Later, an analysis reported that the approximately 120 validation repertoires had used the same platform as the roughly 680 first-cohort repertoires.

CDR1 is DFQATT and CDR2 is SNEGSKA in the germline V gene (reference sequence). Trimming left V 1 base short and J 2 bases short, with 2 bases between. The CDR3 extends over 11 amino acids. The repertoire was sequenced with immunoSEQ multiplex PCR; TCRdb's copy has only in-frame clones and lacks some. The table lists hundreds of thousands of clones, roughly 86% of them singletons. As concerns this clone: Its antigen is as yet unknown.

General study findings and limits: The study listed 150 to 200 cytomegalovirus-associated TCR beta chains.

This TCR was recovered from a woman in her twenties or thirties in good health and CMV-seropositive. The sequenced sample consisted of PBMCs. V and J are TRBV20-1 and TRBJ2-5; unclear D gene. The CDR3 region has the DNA TGCAGTGCTAGAGCGCAAGAGACCCAGTACTTC. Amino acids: CSARAQETQYF.